Listed here are 19 T cell receptor beta chains from one sample, sequenced in a study of blood T cell repertoires in COVID-19 (dated by TCRdb to between 2020 and 2021). Receptor amplification or capture employed the immunoSEQ multiplex PCR assay. The source is immuneACCESS, and TCRdb retained only in-frame sequences with V and J called. Part of the clones is not carried over; for the studies checked, unresolved V genes explain less than half of this, and the remainder is unexplained. Here the sample has around 620,000 clones; just under 90% occur a single time. 0.2% to 0.3% of the sample is held by the ten biggest clonotypes. Sequences were obtained from peripheral blood. The receptors derive from a young woman with acute or convalescent COVID-19.

The chain employs TRBV13 and TRBJ1-1, with D tentatively TRBD1 (6 bases). Trimming left V 0 bases short and J 7 bases short, with 12 bases between. The germline V gene encodes CDR1 PRHDT and CDR2 FYEKMQ (reference sequence). The CDR3 consists of 14 residues. The CDR3, as DNA: TGTGCCAGCAGCTTAGGCAGGGGCGTCGGTGAAGCTTTCTTT. Protein: CASSLGRGVGEAFF.

The chain is built from TRBV3-1 (or the pseudogene TRBV3-2) and TRBJ1-2; D is perhaps TRBD1 (5 bases). There are 12 residues in the CDR3. The germline V and J ends were trimmed by 1 base and 8 bases, with 8 bases remaining between them. Germline assignment: CDR1 LGHDT and CDR2 YNNKEL (reference sequence). Written as DNA, the CDR3 is TGTGCCAGCAGCCAAGGGACACGCGGCTACACCTTC. Its protein product is CASSQGTRGYTF.

The rearrangement uses TRBV19 and TRBJ1-6; tentatively, D is TRBD1 (6 bases). The CDR3 extends over 13 amino acids. V gave up 5 bases and J gave up 10 bases, with 12 bases separating them. The germline gives CDR1 LNHDA, CDR2 SQIVND (reference sequence). This CDR3 reads CASSDFTGSPLHF. DNA for the CDR3: TGTGCCAGTAGTGACTTCACAGGGTCACCCCTCCACTTT.

This clone has a single count. The chain has TRBV19 and TRBJ2-1, with 10 nucleotides matching TRBD1. The CDR3 extends over 15 amino acids. The junction had 8 bases not matched to a gene; V was cut back by 3 bases and J by 9 bases. The germline CDR1 and CDR2 sequences are LNHDA and SQIVND (reference sequence). The CDR3 protein is CASSITRTGGGEQFF. In nucleotides, the CDR3 is TGTGCCAGTAGTATTACCCGGACAGGGGGAGGTGAGCAGTTCTTC.

This chain links TRBV7-9 with TRBJ2-7, with D perhaps matching TRBD1 (5 bases). V lost 5 bases to trimming and J lost 5 bases, with 10 bases between them. In germline, CDR1 is SEHNR, CDR2 FQNEAQ (reference sequence). This CDR3 is 12 amino acids long. The CDR3 here is CASSRVGDEQYF. The DNA of the CDR3 is TGTGCCAGCAGCCGGGTAGGGGACGAGCAGTACTTC. Based on the CDR3 plus reference TRBV7-9 and TRBJ2-7, the full variable domain is DTGVSQNPRHKITKRGQNVTFRCDPISEHNRLYWYRQTLGQGPEFLTYFQNEAQLEKSRLLSDRFSAERPKGSFSTLEIQRTEQGDSAMYLCASSRVGDEQYFGPGTRLTVT.

This clone was counted a single time. The chain is built from TRBV27 and TRBJ1-2, with D tentatively TRBD1 (5 bases). The CDR3 loop spans 14 amino acids. V was shortened by 6 bases and J by 0 bases, with 11 bases between the two germline ends. CDR1 and CDR2 (germline): MNHEY, SMNVEV (reference sequence). The CDR3 region has the DNA TGTGCCAGCAGACCGCTAGGGGCTAACTATGGCTACACCTTC. It translates to CASRPLGANYGYTF.

The chain combines TRBV19 with TRBJ1-4; the D is unclear. Between the trimmed V and J ends, which lost 8 bases and 8 bases, there was a span of 12 bases. Germline V CDR1 and CDR2: LNHDA, SQIVND (reference sequence). The CDR3 spans 12 residues. The CDR3 bases are TGTGCCAGTGGTCGGGAAGGGGAAAAACTGTTTTTT. Its protein product is CASGREGEKLFF.

This clone was recorded only once. V is TRBV5-1 and J is TRBJ1-6; 11 bases match TRBD1. CDR3 length: 18 amino acids. J lost 4 bases, V lost 4 bases, and 10 bases had no gene match. CDR1 SGHRS and CDR2 YFSETQ come from the germline V gene. The CDR3 is CASSHGQGAPRYNSPLHF. CDR3 nucleotides: TGCGCCAGCAGCCACGGACAGGGGGCGCCTCGTTATAATTCACCCCTCCACTTT.

CDR3 region: CASSSSGSIRGEQFF. CDR3 nucleotide sequence: TGTGCCAGCAGCTCTAGCGGGTCAATAAGGGGGGAGCAGTTCTTC. V gene TRBV7-2 combines with J gene TRBJ2-1, with 8 positions matching TRBD2. The CDR3 is made up of 15 amino acids. V gave up 4 bases and J gave up 10 bases; unmatched junction bases: 12. Germline lookup yields CDR1 SGHTA and CDR2 FQGNSA.

In DNA form, the CDR3 reads TGTGCCAGCAGTCCTGACAGGGGTTATGGCTACACCTTC. It is translated as CASSPDRGYGYTF. This sequence joins TRBV28 and TRBJ1-2; 8 bases map to TRBD1. This CDR3 region has 13 residues. V was pared by 5 bases and J by 5 bases, with 4 bases of the junction left unmatched. Germline V gene data show CDR1 as MDHEN and CDR2 as SYDVKM.

This clone was counted once. The V and J genes are TRBV27 and TRBJ1-1; 7 nucleotides line up with TRBD1. V lost 2 bases and J lost 2; bases outside the gene matches: 8. The CDR3 extends over 16 amino acids. Germline CDR1 and CDR2: MNHEY and SMNVEV (reference sequence). CDR3 protein: CASSLIQGVHNTEAFF. CDR3 DNA: TGTGCCAGCAGTTTAATCCAGGGGGTACATAACACTGAAGCTTTCTTT.

This chain joins TRBV6-2 or TRBV6-3 and TRBJ2-1; D gene uncertain. CDR3 length: 12 amino acids. The germline CDR1 and CDR2 sequences are MNHEY and SVGEGT. Trimming removed 2 bases at V and 5 bases at J, with 4 bases between. Here the CDR3 DNA reads TGTGCCAGCAGTTACGCTAACAATGAGCAGTTCTTC. It codes for CASSYANNEQFF.

This clone has more than one count but fewer than ten. The genes are TRBV12-3 or TRBV12-4 and TRBJ1-1, with D maybe TRBD1 (6 bases). The V end was cut by 5 bases, the J end by 5 bases, with 12 bases between. The CDR3 is 13 residues long. CDR3 in amino acids: CASSVQGMTEAFF. The DNA for the CDR3 is TGTGCCAGCAGTGTACAGGGCATGACTGAAGCTTTCTTT.

The chain's CDR3 is CASSQVGRIFEAFF. DNA for the CDR3: TGTGCCAGCAGCCAAGTAGGGAGGATTTTCGAGGCTTTCTTT. The rearrangement links TRBV14 to TRBJ1-1; D is unclear. V was cut by 1 base and J by 11 bases, with 17 bases left in between. Per the germline V gene, CDR1 is SGHDN and CDR2 is FVKESK. The CDR3 runs 14 residues.

The CDR3 DNA sequence: TGTGCTAGTGGTTTCTACCCGGGACTAGCCAATGAGCAGTTCTTC. This translates into CASGFYPGLANEQFF. The chain links TRBV12-5 to TRBJ2-1; 9 nucleotides agree with TRBD2. Germline CDR1 LGHNT, CDR2 FRNRAP. The CDR3 runs 15 residues. J lost 6 bases, V lost 3 bases, and 6 bases had no gene match.

The J gene is TRBJ2-7, the V gene TRBV12-3 or TRBV12-4; 8 bases line up with TRBD2. Losses at the gene ends were 5 bases for V and 1 base for J; bases not matched to a gene: 1. This CDR3 region has 13 residues. The CDR3 is CASSPGGSYEQYF. As DNA, the CDR3 is TGTGCCAGCAGTCCGGGGGGGTCCTACGAGCAGTACTTC.

Concerning this clone itself: Other DNA sequences in the sample encode the same CDR3. V and J are TRBV12-3 or TRBV12-4 and TRBJ1-1; D remains ambiguous. V dropped 3 bases and J dropped 5 bases, with 4 bases sitting between them. This CDR3 is built from 11 residues. CDR3 coding DNA: TGTGCCAGCAGTTTCAGTACTGAAGCTTTCTTT. Residues: CASSFSTEAFF.

The chain carries TRBV5-3 and TRBJ1-3, with D unresolved. TRBV5-3 is an ORF, with its function uncertain. The V and J ends lost 7 bases and 2 bases respectively, with 22 bases between them. The CDR3 runs to 17 residues. The CDR3 loop reads CARSYCGEPLPGNTIYF. The CDR3 DNA is TGTGCCAGATCTTACTGCGGGGAGCCCCTCCCTGGAAACACCATATATTTT.

The chain couples TRBV4-1 to TRBJ2-2, with D tentatively TRBD2 (5 bases). The ends were cut back, 0 bases at V and 6 bases at J, with 11 bases in the middle. CDR1 is MGHRA and CDR2 is YSYEKL in the germline V gene. The CDR3 has 15 residues. The CDR3 bases are TGCGCCAGCAGCCAAGAAGAAGGAGCGGCCGGGGAGCTGTTTTTT. Protein product: CASSQEEGAAGELFF.